This T cell receptor (beta chain) was profiled in a study of blood T cell repertoires in COVID-19. Germline-derived CDR1 and CDR2 are ENHRY and SYGVKD. CDR3 length: 15 amino acids. Trimming removed 4 bases from V and 2 bases from J, with 12 bases in between. Assay: immunoSEQ multiplex PCR; the TCRdb copy retains only in-frame clones and omits some. This table has 45,000 or so clones, around 90% appearing once. This sequence was found in a woman over 75 with active COVID-19. The V and J genes are TRBV10-3 and TRBJ2-1; the D gene is possibly TRBD1 (6 bases). Sequenced input: peripheral blood. DNA of the CDR3: TGTGCCATCAGTGGTGGACAGACAACCTACAATGAGCAGTTCTTC. Residues: CAISGGQTTYNEQFF.